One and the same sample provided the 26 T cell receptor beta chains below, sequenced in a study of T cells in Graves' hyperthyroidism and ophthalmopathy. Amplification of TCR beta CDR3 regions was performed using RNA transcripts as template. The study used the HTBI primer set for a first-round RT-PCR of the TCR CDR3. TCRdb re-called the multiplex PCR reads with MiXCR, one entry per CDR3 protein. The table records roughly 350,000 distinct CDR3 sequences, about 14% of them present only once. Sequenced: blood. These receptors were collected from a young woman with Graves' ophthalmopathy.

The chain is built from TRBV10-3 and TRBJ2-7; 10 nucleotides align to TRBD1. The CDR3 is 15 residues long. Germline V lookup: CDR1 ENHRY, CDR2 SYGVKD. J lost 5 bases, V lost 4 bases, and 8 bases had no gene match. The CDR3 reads CAISGLGTGANEQYF. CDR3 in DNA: TGTGCCATCAGTGGACTCGGGACAGGGGCCAACGAGCAGTACTTC.

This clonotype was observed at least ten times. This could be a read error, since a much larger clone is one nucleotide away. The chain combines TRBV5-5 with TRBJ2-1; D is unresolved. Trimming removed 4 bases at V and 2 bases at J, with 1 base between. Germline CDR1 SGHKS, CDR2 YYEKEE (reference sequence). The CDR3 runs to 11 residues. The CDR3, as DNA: TGTGCCAGCAGCGCCTACAATGAGCAGTTCTTC. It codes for CASSAYNEQFF.

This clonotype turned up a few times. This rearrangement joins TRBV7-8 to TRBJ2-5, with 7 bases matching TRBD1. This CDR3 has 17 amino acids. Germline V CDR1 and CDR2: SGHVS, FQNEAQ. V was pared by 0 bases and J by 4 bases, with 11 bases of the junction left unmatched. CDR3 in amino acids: CASSLAGGRQGGETQYF. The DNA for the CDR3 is TGTGCCAGCAGCTTAGCGGGTGGGCGACAGGGTGGAGAGACCCAGTACTTC.

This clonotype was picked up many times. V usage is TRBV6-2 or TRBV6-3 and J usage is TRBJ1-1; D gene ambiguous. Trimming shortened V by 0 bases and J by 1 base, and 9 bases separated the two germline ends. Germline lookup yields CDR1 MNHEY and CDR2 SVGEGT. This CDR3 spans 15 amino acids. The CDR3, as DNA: TGTGCCAGCAGTTACTCGAGTTGGGGGAACACTGAAGCTTTCTTT. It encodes CASSYSSWGNTEAFF.

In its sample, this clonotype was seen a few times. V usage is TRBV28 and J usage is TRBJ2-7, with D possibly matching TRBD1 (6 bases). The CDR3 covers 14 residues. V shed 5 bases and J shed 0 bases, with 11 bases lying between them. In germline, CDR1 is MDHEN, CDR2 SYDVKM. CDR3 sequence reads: CASSNRDGSYEQYF. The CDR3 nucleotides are TGTGCCAGCAGTAACAGGGACGGCTCCTACGAGCAGTACTTC.

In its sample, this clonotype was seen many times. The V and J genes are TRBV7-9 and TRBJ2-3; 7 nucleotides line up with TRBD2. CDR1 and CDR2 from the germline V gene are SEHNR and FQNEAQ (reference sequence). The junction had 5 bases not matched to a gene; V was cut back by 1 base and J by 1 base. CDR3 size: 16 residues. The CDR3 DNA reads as TGTGCCAGCAGCTTAGTAGGCCGGGGGGGCACAGATACGCAGTATTTT. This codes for CASSLVGRGGTDTQYF.

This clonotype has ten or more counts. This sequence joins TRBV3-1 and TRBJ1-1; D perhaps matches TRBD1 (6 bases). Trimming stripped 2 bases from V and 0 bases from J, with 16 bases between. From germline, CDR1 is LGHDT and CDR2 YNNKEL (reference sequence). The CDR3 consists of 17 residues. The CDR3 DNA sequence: TGTGCCAGCAGCCAATGGACAGCCAGAGGTCTGAACACTGAAGCTTTCTTT. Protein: CASSQWTARGLNTEAFF.

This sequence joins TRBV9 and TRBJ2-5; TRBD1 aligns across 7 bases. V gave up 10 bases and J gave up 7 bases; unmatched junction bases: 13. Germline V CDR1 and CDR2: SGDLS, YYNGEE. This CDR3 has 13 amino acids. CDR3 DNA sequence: TGTGCCTCAACAGAGGGGGCGCGCGGGACCCAGTACTTC. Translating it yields CASTEGARGTQYF.

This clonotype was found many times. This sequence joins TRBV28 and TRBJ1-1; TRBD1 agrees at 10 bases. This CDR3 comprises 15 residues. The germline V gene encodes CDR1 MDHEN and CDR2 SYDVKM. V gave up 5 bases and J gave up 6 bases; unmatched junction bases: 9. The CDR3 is CASSPSGQGGAEAFF. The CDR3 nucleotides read TGTGCCAGCAGTCCGTCCGGACAGGGGGGGGCTGAAGCTTTCTTT.

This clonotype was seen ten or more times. CDR3 DNA sequence: TGTGCCAGCAGTTTACTGCGAGGGATCGGAAACACCATATATTTT. Translating gives CASSLLRGIGNTIYF. The chain joins TRBV28 to TRBJ1-3, with D unclear. This CDR3 has 15 residues. Deletions cut 2 bases from V and 4 bases from J, with 12 bases between. Germline V gene lookup returns CDR1 MDHEN and CDR2 SYDVKM.

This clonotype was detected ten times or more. CDR3 loop: CASSPKVGTGGLDTEAFF. The CDR3 nucleotides read TGTGCCAGCTCACCGAAGGTCGGGACAGGGGGCCTGGACACTGAAGCTTTCTTT. The chain recombines TRBV18 with TRBJ1-1; 12 nucleotides align to TRBD1. Germline-derived CDR1 and CDR2 are KGHSH and LQKENI. The length of the CDR3 is 18 residues. Germline trimming cut 3 bases from V and 3 bases from J; bases unmatched to any gene: 11.

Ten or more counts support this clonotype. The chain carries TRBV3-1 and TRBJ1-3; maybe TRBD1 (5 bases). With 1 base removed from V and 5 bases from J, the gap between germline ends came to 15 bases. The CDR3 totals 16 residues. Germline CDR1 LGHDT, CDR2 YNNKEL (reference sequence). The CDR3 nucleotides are TGTGCCAGCAGCCAAGGACCCGGGGGAAGGAGAAACACCATATATTTT. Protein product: CASSQGPGGRRNTIYF.

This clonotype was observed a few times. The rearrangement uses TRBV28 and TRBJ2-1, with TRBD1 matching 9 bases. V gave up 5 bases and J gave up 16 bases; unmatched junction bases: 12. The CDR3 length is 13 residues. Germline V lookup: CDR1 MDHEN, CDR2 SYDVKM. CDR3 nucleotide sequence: TGTGCCAGCAGTCTCCCCGGGACAGGGACGTTTTTCTTC. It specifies CASSLPGTGTFFF.

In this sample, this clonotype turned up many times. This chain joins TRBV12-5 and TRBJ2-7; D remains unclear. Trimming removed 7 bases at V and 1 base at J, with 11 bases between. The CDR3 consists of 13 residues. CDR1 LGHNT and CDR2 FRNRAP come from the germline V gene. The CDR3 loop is CASVSQSSYEQYF. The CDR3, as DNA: TGTGCTAGTGTTTCCCAATCTTCCTACGAGCAGTACTTC.

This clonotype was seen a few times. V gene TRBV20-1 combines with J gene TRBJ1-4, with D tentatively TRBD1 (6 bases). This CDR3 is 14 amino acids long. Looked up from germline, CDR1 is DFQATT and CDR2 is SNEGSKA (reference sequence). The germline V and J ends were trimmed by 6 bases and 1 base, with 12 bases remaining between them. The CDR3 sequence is CSATRTVTNEKLFF. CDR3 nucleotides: TGCAGTGCAACCCGGACAGTAACTAATGAAAAACTGTTTTTT.

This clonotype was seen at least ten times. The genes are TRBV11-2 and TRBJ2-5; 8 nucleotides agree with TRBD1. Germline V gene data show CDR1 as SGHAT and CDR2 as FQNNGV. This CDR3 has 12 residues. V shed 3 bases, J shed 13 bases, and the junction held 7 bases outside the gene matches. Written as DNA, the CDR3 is TGTGCCAGCAGCTTGGGGACAGGCCCCTCGTACTTC. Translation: CASSLGTGPSYF.

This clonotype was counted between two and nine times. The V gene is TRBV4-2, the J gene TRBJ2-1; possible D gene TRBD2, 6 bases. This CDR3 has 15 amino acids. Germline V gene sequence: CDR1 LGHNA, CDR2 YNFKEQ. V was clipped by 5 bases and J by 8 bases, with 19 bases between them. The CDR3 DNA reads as TGTGCCAGCAGCAACCGGGACTCCTTGTCCGATGAGCAGTTCTTC. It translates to CASSNRDSLSDEQFF.

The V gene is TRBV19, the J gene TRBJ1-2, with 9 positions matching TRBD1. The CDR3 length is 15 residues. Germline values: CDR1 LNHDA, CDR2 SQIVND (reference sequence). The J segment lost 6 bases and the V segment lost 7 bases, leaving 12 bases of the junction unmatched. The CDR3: CASTVGWTGENGYTF. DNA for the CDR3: TGTGCCAGTACAGTAGGATGGACAGGGGAAAATGGCTACACCTTC.

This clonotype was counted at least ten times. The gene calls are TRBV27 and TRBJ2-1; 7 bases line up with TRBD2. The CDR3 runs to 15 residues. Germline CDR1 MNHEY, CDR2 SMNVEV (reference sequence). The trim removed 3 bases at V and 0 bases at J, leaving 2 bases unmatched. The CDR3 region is CASSFGGYSYNEQFF. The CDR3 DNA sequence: TGTGCCAGCAGTTTCGGGGGGTACTCCTACAATGAGCAGTTCTTC.

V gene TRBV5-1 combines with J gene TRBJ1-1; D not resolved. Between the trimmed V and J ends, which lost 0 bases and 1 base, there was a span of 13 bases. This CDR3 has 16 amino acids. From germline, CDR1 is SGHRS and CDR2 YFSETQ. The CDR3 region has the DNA TGCGCCAGCAGCTTGGGGCCGGGAATGGAGAACACTGAAGCTTTCTTT. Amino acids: CASSLGPGMENTEAFF.

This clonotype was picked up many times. The CDR3 coding sequence is TGTGCCAGCAGTCCAGGACTAGCGGGGCTATTCACAGATACGCAGTATTTT. Its translation is CASSPGLAGLFTDTQYF. This chain joins TRBV7-8 and TRBJ2-3; 12 nucleotides agree with TRBD2. After removal of 6 bases from V and 2 bases from J, the junction contained 9 bases not matched to a gene. The V gene's germline CDR1 is SGHVS and CDR2 FQNEAQ. This CDR3 is 17 amino acids long.

CDR3 region: CAAKQGSYEQYF. The CDR3 bases are TGTGCCGCGAAACAGGGATCCTACGAGCAGTACTTC. The chain recombines TRBV30 with TRBJ2-7; a possible D gene is TRBD1 (6 bases). The CDR3 is 12 amino acids. The germline CDR1 and CDR2 sequences are GTSNPN and SVGIG (reference sequence). The V and J ends lost 8 bases and 1 base respectively, with 12 bases between them.

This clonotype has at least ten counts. CDR3 residues: CASSLTGDKVYGYTF. In nucleotides, the CDR3 is TGCGCCAGCAGCTTAACAGGGGATAAGGTCTATGGCTACACCTTC. The chain is built from TRBV5-1 and TRBJ1-2, with 7 nucleotides matching TRBD1. The CDR3 is 15 amino acids. Germline trimming cut 2 bases from V and 4 bases from J; bases unmatched to any gene: 8. The V gene's germline CDR1 is SGHRS and CDR2 YFSETQ.

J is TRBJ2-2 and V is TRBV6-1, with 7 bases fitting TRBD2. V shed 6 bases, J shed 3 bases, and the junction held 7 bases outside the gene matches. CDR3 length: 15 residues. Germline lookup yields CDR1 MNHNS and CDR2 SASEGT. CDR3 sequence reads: CASRLLAGDTGELFF. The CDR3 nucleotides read TGTGCCAGCAGGCTTCTGGCGGGGGACACCGGGGAGCTGTTTTTT.

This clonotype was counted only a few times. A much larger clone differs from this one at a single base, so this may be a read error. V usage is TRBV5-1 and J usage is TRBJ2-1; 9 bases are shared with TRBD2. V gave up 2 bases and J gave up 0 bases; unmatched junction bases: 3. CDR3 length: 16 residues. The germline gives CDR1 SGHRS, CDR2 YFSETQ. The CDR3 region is CASSFNSGGSYNEQFF. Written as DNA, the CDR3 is TGCGCCAGCAGCTTCAATAGCGGGGGCTCCTACAATGAGCAGTTCTTC.

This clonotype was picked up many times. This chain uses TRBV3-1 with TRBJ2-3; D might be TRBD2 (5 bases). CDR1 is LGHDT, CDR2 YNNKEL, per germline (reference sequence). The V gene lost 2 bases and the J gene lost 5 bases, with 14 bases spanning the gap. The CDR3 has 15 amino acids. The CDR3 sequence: CASSQLGGPKDTQYF. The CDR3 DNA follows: TGTGCCAGCAGCCAATTAGGAGGTCCGAAAGATACGCAGTATTTT.